These 9 T cell receptor beta chains share one sample of origin, sequenced in a study of cytomegalovirus exposure and HLA in healthy donors. 13 Jbeta primers and 60 Vbeta primers were used for the PCR. The protocol was immunoSEQ multiplex PCR, while the TCRdb copy is restricted to in-frame clones and leaves out a portion. The sample carries fewer than 200,000 clones, around 77% recorded once. Sequencing used PBMCs. These receptor sequences come from a man aged 55 to 69 in good health and CMV-seronegative.

The rearrangement uses TRBV11-2 and TRBJ2-7, with 8 positions matching TRBD2. Germline CDR1 SGHAT, CDR2 FQNNGV. The J segment lost 2 bases and the V segment lost 5 bases, leaving 8 bases of the junction unmatched. This CDR3 is built from 15 residues. Here the CDR3 DNA reads TGTGCCAGCAGCGTTAAAGCGGGGGCGGCCTACGAGCAGTACTTC. Translation gives CASSVKAGAAYEQYF.

The chain carries TRBV7-2 and TRBJ1-5; no clear D gene. V lost 1 base, J lost 1 base, and 8 bases lay in between. Per germline, CDR1 SGHTA and CDR2 FQGNSA. The CDR3 covers 15 residues. CDR3 sequence: CASSLVRSSNQPQHF. The CDR3 region has the DNA TGTGCCAGCAGCTTAGTACGGAGCAGCAATCAGCCCCAGCATTTT. The whole variable domain, remainder taken from reference TRBV7-2 and TRBJ1-5, is GAGVSQSPSNKVTEKGKDVELRCDPISGHTALYWYRQSLGQGLEFLIYFQGNSAPDKSGLPSDRFSAERTGGSVSTLTIQRTQQEDSAVYLCASSLVRSSNQPQHFGDGTRLSIL.

The rearrangement links TRBV10-3 to TRBJ2-7; 14 nucleotides align to TRBD2. V shed 4 bases and J 4 bases; nucleotides not matched to a gene: 0. This CDR3 has 14 residues. Germline V gene data show CDR1 as ENHRY and CDR2 as SYGVKD. Here the CDR3 DNA reads TGTGCCATCAGTGGGACTAGCGGGGGGTACGAGCAGTACTTC. Translated: CAISGTSGGYEQYF.

The chain carries TRBV6-1 and TRBJ1-5; TRBD1 aligns across 9 bases. The J segment lost 1 base and the V segment lost 4 bases, leaving 5 bases of the junction unmatched. Germline CDR1 and CDR2: MNHNS and SASEGT. The CDR3 has 16 amino acids. The CDR3 nucleotides are TGTGCCAGCAGTGTTGACAGGGGGATCAGCAATCAGCCCCAGCATTTT. This encodes CASSVDRGISNQPQHF.

This chain connects TRBV28 to TRBJ2-7; the match to TRBD2 covers 15 bases. V shed 4 bases, J shed 6 bases, and the junction held 10 bases outside the gene matches. This CDR3 spans 17 amino acids. The germline V gene has CDR1 MDHEN and CDR2 SYDVKM. In DNA, the CDR3 is TGTGCCAGCAGTTCCCTAATTCGGACTAGCGGGAGGGCCGAGCAGTACTTC. It translates to CASSSLIRTSGRAEQYF.

The V call is TRBV30, the J call TRBJ2-3; 13 nucleotides align to TRBD2. V lost 3 bases, J lost 3 bases, and 6 bases stayed unmatched. This CDR3 region has 16 residues. Looked up from germline, CDR1 is GTSNPN and CDR2 is SVGIG (reference sequence). The CDR3 DNA is TGTGCCTGGAGCCCGGGACTAGCGGGACGAACAGATACGCAGTATTTT. This gives the protein CAWSPGLAGRTDTQYF.

As concerns this clone: Mismatch with germline at one junction end may stem from a read error. V usage is TRBV6-1 and J usage is TRBJ1-6; maybe TRBD1 (6 bases). This CDR3 is 12 amino acids long. Germline V gene sequence: CDR1 MNHNS, CDR2 SASEGT. The CDR3 nucleotides are TGTGCCAGCAGTGGCCAGGGGTCCTTCTCAAACTTT. The encoded protein is CASSGQGSFSNF.

The rearrangement links TRBV28 to TRBJ1-2; possibly TRBD1 for D (6 bases). CDR1 is MDHEN and CDR2 is SYDVKM in the germline V gene. V was clipped by 1 base and J by 2 bases, with 8 bases between them. This CDR3 spans 14 amino acids. This chain's CDR3 is CASSLFRGNYGYTF. The CDR3 bases are TGTGCCAGCAGTTTATTTAGGGGGAACTATGGCTACACCTTC.

The table lists this clone with a count of one. This chain connects TRBV6-5 to TRBJ2-7; 7 positions match TRBD2. V shed 2 bases, J shed 6 bases, and the junction held 7 bases outside the gene matches. The CDR3 has 14 residues. Germline loops: CDR1 MNHEY, CDR2 SVGAGI. This CDR3 is CASSYLRGSGEQYF. CDR3 nucleotide sequence: TGTGCCAGCAGTTACCTGCGGGGGTCGGGCGAGCAGTACTTC.